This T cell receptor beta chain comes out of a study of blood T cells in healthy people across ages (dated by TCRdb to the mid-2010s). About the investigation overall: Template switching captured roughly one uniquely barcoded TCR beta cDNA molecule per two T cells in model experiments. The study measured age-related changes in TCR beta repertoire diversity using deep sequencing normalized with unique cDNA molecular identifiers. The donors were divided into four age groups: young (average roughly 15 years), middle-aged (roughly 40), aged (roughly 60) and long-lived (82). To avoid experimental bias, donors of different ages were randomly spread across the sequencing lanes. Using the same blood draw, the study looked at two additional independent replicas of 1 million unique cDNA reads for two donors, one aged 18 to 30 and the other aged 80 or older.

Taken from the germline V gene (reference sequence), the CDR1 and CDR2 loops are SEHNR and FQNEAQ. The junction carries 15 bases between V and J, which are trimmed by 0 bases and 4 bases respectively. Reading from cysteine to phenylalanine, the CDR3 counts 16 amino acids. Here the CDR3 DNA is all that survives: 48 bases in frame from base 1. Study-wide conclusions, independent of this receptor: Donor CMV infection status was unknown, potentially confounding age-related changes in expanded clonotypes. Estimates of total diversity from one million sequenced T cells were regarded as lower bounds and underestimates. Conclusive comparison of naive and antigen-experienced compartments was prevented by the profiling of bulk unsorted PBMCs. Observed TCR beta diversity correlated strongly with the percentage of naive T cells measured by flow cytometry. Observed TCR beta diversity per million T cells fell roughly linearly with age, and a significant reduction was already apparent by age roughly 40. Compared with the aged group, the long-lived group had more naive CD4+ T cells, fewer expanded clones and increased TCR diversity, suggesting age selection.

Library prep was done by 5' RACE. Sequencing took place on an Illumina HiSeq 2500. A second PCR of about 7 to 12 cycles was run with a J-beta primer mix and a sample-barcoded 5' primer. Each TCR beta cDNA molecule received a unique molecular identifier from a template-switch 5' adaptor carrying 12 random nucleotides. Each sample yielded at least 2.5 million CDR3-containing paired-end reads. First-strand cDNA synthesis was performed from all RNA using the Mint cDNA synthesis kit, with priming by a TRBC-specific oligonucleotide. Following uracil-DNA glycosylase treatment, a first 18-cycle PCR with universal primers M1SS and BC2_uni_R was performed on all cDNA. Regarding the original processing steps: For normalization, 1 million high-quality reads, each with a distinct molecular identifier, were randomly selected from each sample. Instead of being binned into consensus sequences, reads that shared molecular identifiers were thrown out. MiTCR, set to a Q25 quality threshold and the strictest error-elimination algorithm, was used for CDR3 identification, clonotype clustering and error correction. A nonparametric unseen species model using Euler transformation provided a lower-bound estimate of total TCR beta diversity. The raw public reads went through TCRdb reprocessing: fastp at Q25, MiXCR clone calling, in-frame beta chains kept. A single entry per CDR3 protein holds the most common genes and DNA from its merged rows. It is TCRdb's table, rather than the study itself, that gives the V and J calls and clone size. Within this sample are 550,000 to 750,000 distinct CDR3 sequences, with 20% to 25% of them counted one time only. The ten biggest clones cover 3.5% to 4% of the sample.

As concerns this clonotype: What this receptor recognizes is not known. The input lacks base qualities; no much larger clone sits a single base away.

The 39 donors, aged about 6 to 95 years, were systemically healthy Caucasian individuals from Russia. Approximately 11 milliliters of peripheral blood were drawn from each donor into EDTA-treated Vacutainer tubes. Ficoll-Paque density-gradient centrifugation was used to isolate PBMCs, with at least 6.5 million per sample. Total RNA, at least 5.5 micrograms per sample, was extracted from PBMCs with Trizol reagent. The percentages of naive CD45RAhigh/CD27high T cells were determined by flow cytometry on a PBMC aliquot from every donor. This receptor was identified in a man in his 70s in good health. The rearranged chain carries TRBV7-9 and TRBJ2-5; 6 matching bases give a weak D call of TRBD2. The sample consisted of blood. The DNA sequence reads TGTGCCAGCAGCTTAGCGGTCGCCGGGAGTACAGAGACCCAGTACTTC. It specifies CASSLAVAGSTETQYF.